This TCR beta chain was identified in a study of shared clonotypes between healthy human individuals. Germline V gene lookup returns CDR1 MNHEY and CDR2 SMNVEV (reference sequence). The CDR3 extends over 13 amino acids. The junction had 4 bases not matched to a gene; V was cut back by 5 bases and J by 8 bases. This table comes from immunoSEQ multiplex PCR, and its TCRdb copy is limited to in-frame clones, with some not included. The table has hundreds of thousands of clones, around 72% seen once. The source is a woman in her 30s in good health. The material sequenced was memory CD4+ T cells sorted from blood. Subset here: CD45RA-negative fraction. The rearrangement joins TRBV27 to TRBJ1-4; 8 positions agree with TRBD1. CDR3 DNA: TGTGCCAGCAGTACGAACAGGGGGGAAAAACTGTTTTTT. This encodes CASSTNRGEKLFF.